Each of the 30 T cell receptor beta chains below was sequenced from the same sample in a study of molecular identifiers for immune sequencing clone quantification. Each CDR3 protein is one row after TCRdb ran MiXCR on the PCR reads. The sample includes more than 550,000 distinct CDR3 sequences, 25% of them seen just once. The specimen sequenced was naive CD8+ T cells from blood, with Jurkat cell RNA spiked in. Subset given: FACS-sorted CD8+CD4-CCR7+CD45RA+ naive T cells. The source is a human donor in good health. Some libraries in this study had Jurkat cell RNA spiked in.

About this clonotype itself: A much larger clone lies one base from this, so it may be a read error. The J gene is TRBJ2-3, the V gene TRBV7-9; TRBD2 agrees at 8 bases. Germline lookup yields CDR1 SEHNR and CDR2 FQNEAQ (reference sequence). This CDR3 has 11 amino acids. CDR3 bases: TGTGCGTCAGCGGGGGCAAATACGCAGTATTTT. Translation: CASAGANTQYF.

On this clonotype itself: A much larger clone lies one base from this, so it may be a read error. This rearrangement joins TRBV7-9 to TRBJ1-1; the match to TRBD1 covers 8 bases. This CDR3 comprises 16 residues. Germline loops: CDR1 SEHNR, CDR2 FQNEAQ (reference sequence). CDR3 sequence: CASSLLETGVNAEAFF. In DNA form, the CDR3 reads TGTGCCAGCAGCTTATTGGAGACAGGGGTGAACGCTGAAGCTTTCTTT.

Of note for this clonotype: A read error may be the cause here, since a much bigger clone is one base away. The chain has TRBV4-3 and TRBJ2-5, with D unresolved. Germline CDR1 LGHNA, CDR2 YSLEER. This CDR3 is 16 amino acids long. DNA for the CDR3: TGCGCCAGCAGCCAAGATAGCCGACACAAACAAGAGACCCACTACTTC. It translates to CASSQDSRHKQETHYF.

This clonotype turned up a few times. This chain links TRBV4-3 with TRBJ1-1; D is undetermined. Trimming left V 0 bases short and J 3 bases short, with 14 bases between. In germline, CDR1 is LGHNA, CDR2 YSLEER. The CDR3 consists of 16 residues. The CDR3 nucleotides are TGCGCCAGCAGCCAAGATCGAGGTCCTTATGACACTGAAGCTTTCTTT. Translated: CASSQDRGPYDTEAFF.

This clonotype came up a few times. Here the CDR3 reads CSARDRVETQYF. CDR3 in DNA: TGCAGTGCGAGGGACAGGGTTGAGACCCAGTACTTC. The chain carries TRBV20-1 and TRBJ2-5; 9 bases fit TRBD1. CDR1 and CDR2 (germline): DFQATT, SNEGSKA (reference sequence). The CDR3 has 12 residues. The trim removed 6 bases at V and 5 bases at J, leaving 4 bases unmatched.

This sequence joins TRBV7-9 and TRBJ2-7; D gene unclear. Per the germline V gene, CDR1 is SEHNR and CDR2 is FQNEAQ (reference sequence). Trimming stripped 3 bases from V and 3 bases from J, with 12 bases between. The CDR3 runs 14 residues. The CDR3 DNA sequence: TGTGCCAGCAGCTTCACACAGAGTTACTACGAGCAGTACTTC. It encodes CASSFTQSYYEQYF.

This clonotype was observed at least ten times. The V gene is TRBV28, the J gene TRBJ1-2; no clear D gene. Germline V gene data show CDR1 as MDHEN and CDR2 as SYDVKM. Between the trimmed V and J ends, which lost 4 bases and 5 bases, there was a span of 14 bases. The CDR3 runs to 14 residues. In DNA, the CDR3 is TGTGCCAGCAGTTCCCCCCCCGGCCTATATGGCTACACCTTC. Protein product: CASSSPPGLYGYTF.

This clonotype was counted at least ten times. The chain carries TRBV12-3 or TRBV12-4 and TRBJ1-2; no clear D gene. With 5 bases removed from V and 4 bases from J, the gap between germline ends came to 11 bases. The length of the CDR3 is 13 residues. The CDR3 sequence is CASSRTVAYGYTF. The DNA of the CDR3 is TGTGCCAGCAGTAGGACGGTAGCCTATGGCTACACCTTC.

In this sample, this clonotype turned up a few times. This rearrangement joins TRBV5-3 to TRBJ2-2; maybe TRBD2 (6 bases). TRBV5-3 is identified as an open reading frame with a role that is uncertain. Deletions cut 8 bases from V and 1 base from J, with 21 bases between. The CDR3 runs 17 residues. CDR3 nucleotide sequence: TGTGCCAGCAGTCCATTCGGGGGAGAGGGGAACACCGGGGAGCTGTTTTTT. Its protein product is CASSPFGGEGNTGELFF.

This clonotype was observed a handful of times. This chain joins TRBV12-3 or TRBV12-4 and TRBJ2-1, with D possibly matching TRBD1 (5 bases). V gave up 1 base and J gave up 4 bases, with 8 bases separating them. This CDR3 contains 14 residues. CDR3 sequence reads: CASSLGRVYNEQFF. The CDR3 bases are TGTGCCAGCAGTTTAGGCAGGGTTTACAATGAGCAGTTCTTC.

Points on this clonotype: A much larger clone is a single base away; this may be a read error. This chain connects TRBV2 to TRBJ2-3; D might be TRBD2 (6 bases). The germline CDR1 and CDR2 sequences are SNHLY and FYNNEI. The CDR3 covers 17 residues. The DNA of the CDR3 is TGTGCCTGCAGTGTTTTCAAGGGAGGCAAGAGCACAGATACGCAGTATTTT. It codes for CACSVFKGGKSTDTQYF.

Many counts were recorded for this clonotype. The rearrangement joins TRBV29-1 to TRBJ2-7; D gene ambiguous. This CDR3 spans 16 amino acids. V shed 0 bases and J shed 4 bases, with 19 bases lying between them. Germline CDR1 reads SQVTM; CDR2 reads ANQGSEA. Here the CDR3 reads CSVEDRSRAPKYEQYF. The DNA for the CDR3 is TGCAGCGTTGAAGATCGATCCCGGGCCCCAAAGTACGAGCAGTACTTC.

The chain has TRBV27 and TRBJ2-3; 7 bases are a match to TRBD1. The V gene end was trimmed by 5 bases and the J gene end by 0 bases; junction bases not matched to a gene: 14. The CDR3 consists of 18 residues. Germline V gives CDR1 MNHEY, CDR2 SMNVEV (reference sequence). CDR3 loop: CASSPSPATGWSTDTQYF. The CDR3 DNA reads TGTGCCAGCAGTCCCAGCCCCGCGACAGGGTGGAGCACAGATACGCAGTATTTT.

The rearrangement joins TRBV19 to TRBJ1-4; 7 bases line up with TRBD1. V lost 7 bases and J lost 0; bases outside the gene matches: 5. Per germline, CDR1 LNHDA and CDR2 SQIVND (reference sequence). The CDR3 covers 15 residues. The CDR3 DNA follows: TGTGCCAGTACAGGGGACAGAACAACTAATGAAAAACTGTTTTTT. Protein sequence: CASTGDRTTNEKLFF.

The chain joins TRBV9 to TRBJ2-2, with D unclear. CDR1 is SGDLS, CDR2 YYNGEE, per germline. The CDR3 totals 13 residues. Trimming shortened V by 4 bases and J by 1 base, and 5 bases separated the two germline ends. CDR3 bases: TGTGCCAGCAGCTCCCGGAACACCGGGGAGCTGTTTTTT. It specifies CASSSRNTGELFF.

The chain carries TRBV11-2 and TRBJ2-7, with D tentatively TRBD2 (6 bases). The germline CDR1 and CDR2 sequences are SGHAT and FQNNGV. Between the trimmed V and J ends, which lost 5 bases and 0 bases, there was a span of 14 bases. The CDR3 length is 15 residues. Written as DNA, the CDR3 is TGTGCCAGCAGCCCGGGACTCGGTTCCTCCTACGAGCAGTACTTC. Its translation: CASSPGLGSSYEQYF.

This clonotype turned up a few times. The rearrangement links TRBV19 to TRBJ2-1; 7 bases are a match to TRBD2. Germline loops: CDR1 LNHDA, CDR2 SQIVND (reference sequence). The CDR3 is 13 residues long. The V segment lost 8 bases and the J segment 8 bases; nucleotides outside the gene matches: 9. CDR3 loop: CASSGGPGYEQFF. The CDR3 nucleotides read TGTGCCAGTTCGGGAGGCCCTGGGTATGAGCAGTTCTTC.

As concerns this clonotype: One end of the junction is discordant with germline, which a read error may explain. V usage is TRBV5-6 and J usage is TRBJ1-1, with a possible D match to TRBD1 (5 bases). The germline gives CDR1 SGHDT, CDR2 YYEEEE. The CDR3 is made up of 13 amino acids. In DNA form, the CDR3 reads TGTGCCCGCAGCTTGGGGCCGAACACTGAAGCTTTCTTT. Protein product: CARSLGPNTEAFF.

The table lists this clonotype with many counts. V gene TRBV7-9 combines with J gene TRBJ1-3; tentatively, D is TRBD1 (5 bases). Germline V gene data show CDR1 as SEHNR and CDR2 as FQNEAQ (reference sequence). Trimming stripped 5 bases from V and 4 bases from J, with 15 bases between. This CDR3 has 15 amino acids. As DNA, the CDR3 is TGTGCCAGCAGCCCCGCCGTAGGGGAAGGAAACACCATATATTTT. It encodes CASSPAVGEGNTIYF. Together with reference TRBV7-9 and TRBJ1-3, the CDR3 gives the full variable domain: DTGVSQNPRHKITKRGQNVTFRCDPISEHNRLYWYRQTLGQGPEFLTYFQNEAQLEKSRLLSDRFSAERPKGSFSTLEIQRTEQGDSAMYLCASSPAVGEGNTIYFGEGSWLTVV.

V gene TRBV10-2 combines with J gene TRBJ2-5, with a tentative D call TRBD2 (7 bases). Germline assignment: CDR1 WSHSY and CDR2 SAAADI. The germline V and J ends were trimmed by 6 bases and 5 bases, with 19 bases remaining between them. The CDR3 consists of 15 residues. In DNA, the CDR3 is TGCGCCAGCAGCCACCCATCAGGGGAGGGCGAGACCCAGTACTTC. Translated: CASSHPSGEGETQYF.

This clonotype was recorded a few times. The gene calls are TRBV7-9 and TRBJ2-5, with D hard to call. Germline V gene lookup returns CDR1 SEHNR and CDR2 FQNEAQ (reference sequence). This CDR3 has 14 amino acids. The V gene lost 3 bases and the J gene lost 2 bases, with 10 bases spanning the gap. CDR3: CASSLPRRQETQYF. CDR3 bases: TGTGCCAGCAGCTTGCCCCGCAGACAAGAGACCCAGTACTTC.

Details on this clonotype: With a much larger clone just one base away, this may be a read error. The conserved phenylalanine or tryptophan normally closing the CDR3 is absent here, so this likely arose from a read error. The V gene is TRBV30, the J gene TRBJ2-7; TRBD1 might be the D (5 bases). This CDR3 region has 12 residues. Germline loops: CDR1 GTSNPN, CDR2 SVGIG (reference sequence). The V end lost 5 bases, the J end lost 0 bases, and 8 bases lay between the germline ends. The CDR3 DNA sequence: TGTGCCTGGGGCGACAGCTCCTACGAGCAGTACCTC. Its translation is CAWGDSSYEQYL.

The table lists this clonotype with a few counts. The chain joins TRBV19 to TRBJ1-1; D call uncertain. V lost 6 bases and J 4 bases, leaving 12 bases between the germline ends. Per the germline V gene, CDR1 is LNHDA and CDR2 is SQIVND (reference sequence). The CDR3 sequence is 13 residues long. For the CDR3, the DNA is TGTGCCAGTAGCGTCACGGTTGCCACTGAAGCTTTCTTT. Its translation is CASSVTVATEAFF.

The chain links TRBV5-8 to TRBJ2-1; 7 bases align to TRBD1. This CDR3 has 16 residues. J was trimmed by 3 bases and V by 0 bases; bases with no gene match: 6. Germline V gene lookup returns CDR1 SGHTS and CDR2 YDEGEE. Written as DNA, the CDR3 is TGTGCCAGCAGCTTGGCACCGGGACAGAACTACAATGAGCAGTTCTTC. Its translation is CASSLAPGQNYNEQFF.

The chain uses TRBV28 and TRBJ1-6; D may be TRBD1 (5 bases). V lost 2 bases and J 5 bases, leaving 10 bases between the germline ends. The CDR3 has 15 residues. Germline values: CDR1 MDHEN, CDR2 SYDVKM. The CDR3 here is CASSLPGHNNSPLHF. CDR3 DNA: TGTGCCAGCAGTTTACCTGGACATAATAATTCACCCCTCCACTTT.

This clonotype was picked up a small number of times. The chain employs TRBV4-1 and TRBJ1-2, with D possibly matching TRBD1 (6 bases). The CDR3 totals 14 residues. The germline V gene encodes CDR1 MGHRA and CDR2 YSYEKL. Trimming shortened V by 3 bases and J by 4 bases, and 12 bases separated the two germline ends. The CDR3 DNA sequence: TGCGCCAGCAGCCAGATACAGGGAAGCTATGGCTACACCTTC. Protein sequence: CASSQIQGSYGYTF.

In its sample, this clonotype was seen a few times. Just one base apart from a much larger clone, this may be a read error. The chain employs TRBV20-1 and TRBJ1-1; no clear D. This CDR3 contains 12 residues. Germline values: CDR1 DFQATT, CDR2 SNEGSKA (reference sequence). The CDR3 here is CGAGIGGTEAFF. The CDR3 region has the DNA TGCGGTGCCGGAATTGGAGGCACTGAAGCTTTCTTT.

This clonotype came up a few times. This chain connects TRBV29-1 to TRBJ2-3; D gene ambiguous. V was cut by 3 bases and J by 12 bases, with 10 bases left in between. The CDR3 is 10 amino acids. Germline-derived CDR1 and CDR2 are SQVTM and ANQGSEA. CDR3 coding DNA: TGCAGCGTTGACGACCGACCACAGTATTTT. Translated, it gives CSVDDRPQYF.

The gene calls are TRBV9 and TRBJ1-1; 12 bases are a match to TRBD1. CDR1 is SGDLS, CDR2 YYNGEE, per germline. V was pared by 2 bases and J by 3 bases, with 8 bases of the junction left unmatched. The CDR3 is made up of 17 amino acids. CDR3 coding DNA: TGTGCCAGCAGCGTTGGGGGGACAGGGGGCCTTGACACTGAAGCTTTCTTT. This codes for CASSVGGTGGLDTEAFF.

This clonotype occurred many times. This chain connects TRBV20-1 to TRBJ2-3; TRBD2 matches at 10 bases. Germline trimming cut 0 bases from V and 4 bases from J; bases unmatched to any gene: 13. The CDR3 loop spans 18 amino acids. CDR1 is DFQATT, CDR2 SNEGSKA, per germline (reference sequence). CDR3 DNA sequence: TGCAGTGCTAGAGATAGTAGCGGGGGGCCAGTAGGGGCAGATACGCAGTATTTT. This translates into CSARDSSGGPVGADTQYF.